This T cell receptor (beta chain) appears in the sequencing data of a study of persistence of HIV-infected CD4 T cells. Overall study: Median time on suppressive ART was about eight years.

The libraries were made with immunoSEQ version 4 in survey mode. Clones were read by immunoSEQ multiplex PCR, and TCRdb kept only the in-frame ones, dropping some. The profile shows fewer than 50,000 clones, approximately 90% of them singletons. A note on this clone: Its antigen is still unknown.

Cells were stimulated nonspecifically with anti-CD3/anti-CD28 magnetic beads. Sorting of responding CD4+ T cells relied on upregulated CD40 ligand together with CD69. Germline loops: CDR1 WNHNN, CDR2 SYGVQD (reference sequence). This CDR3 is 15 amino acids long. V was shortened by 6 bases and J by 3 bases, with 15 bases between the two germline ends. V usage is TRBV10-1 and J usage is TRBJ1-3, with unresolved D. The sample consisted of CD4+ T cells sorted from PBMCs after roughly 17-hour stimulation, taken from a patient who received antiretroviral therapy. The TCR originated in an adult man with HIV who was CMV-seropositive. The CDR3 protein is CASRSIPPGGNTIYF. In DNA form, the CDR3 reads TGCGCCAGCAGGTCAATCCCGCCGGGTGGAAACACCATATATTTT.